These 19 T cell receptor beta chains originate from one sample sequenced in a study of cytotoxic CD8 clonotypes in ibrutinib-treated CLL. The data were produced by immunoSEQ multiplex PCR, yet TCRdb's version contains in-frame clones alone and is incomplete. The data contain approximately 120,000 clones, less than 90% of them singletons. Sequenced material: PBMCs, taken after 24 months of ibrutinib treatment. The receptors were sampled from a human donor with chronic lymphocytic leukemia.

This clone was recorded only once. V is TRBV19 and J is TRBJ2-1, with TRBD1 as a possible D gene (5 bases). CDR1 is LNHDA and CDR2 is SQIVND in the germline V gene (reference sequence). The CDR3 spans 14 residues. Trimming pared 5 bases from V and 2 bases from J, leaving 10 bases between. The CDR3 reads CASSRSGPYNEQFF. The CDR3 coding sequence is TGTGCCAGTAGTCGGTCAGGGCCCTACAATGAGCAGTTCTTC.

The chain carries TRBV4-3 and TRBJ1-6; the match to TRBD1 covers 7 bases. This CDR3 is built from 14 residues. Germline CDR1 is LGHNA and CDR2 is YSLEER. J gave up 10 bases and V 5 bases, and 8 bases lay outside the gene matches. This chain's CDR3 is CASSANRGGSPLHF. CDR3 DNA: TGCGCCAGCAGCGCGAACAGGGGAGGGTCACCCCTCCACTTT.

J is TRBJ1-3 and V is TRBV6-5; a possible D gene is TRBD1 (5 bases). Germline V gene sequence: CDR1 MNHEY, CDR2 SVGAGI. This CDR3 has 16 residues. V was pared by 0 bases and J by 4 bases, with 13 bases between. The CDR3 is CASSYSISGSGNTIYF. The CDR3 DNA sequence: TGTGCCAGCAGTTACTCGATTTCAGGGTCCGGAAACACCATATATTTT.

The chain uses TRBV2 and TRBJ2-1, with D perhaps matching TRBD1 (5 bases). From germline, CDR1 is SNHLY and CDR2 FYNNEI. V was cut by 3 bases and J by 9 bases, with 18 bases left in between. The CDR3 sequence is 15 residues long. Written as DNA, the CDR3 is TGTGCCAGCAGTGAGGCCAGCATAACAAGGGGTGAGCAGTTCTTC. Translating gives CASSEASITRGEQFF.

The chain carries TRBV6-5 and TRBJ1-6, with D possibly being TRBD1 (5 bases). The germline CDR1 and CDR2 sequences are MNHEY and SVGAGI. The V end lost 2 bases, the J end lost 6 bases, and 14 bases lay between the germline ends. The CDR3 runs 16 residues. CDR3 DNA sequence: TGTGCCAGCAGTTACGGGGTTGGGGGGGGTAATTCACCCCTCCACTTT. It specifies CASSYGVGGGNSPLHF.

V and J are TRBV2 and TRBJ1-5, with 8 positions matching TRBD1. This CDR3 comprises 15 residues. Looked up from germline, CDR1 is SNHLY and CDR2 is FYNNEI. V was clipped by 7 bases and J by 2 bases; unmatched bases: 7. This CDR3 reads CASTGQGGGNQPQHF. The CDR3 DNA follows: TGTGCCAGCACTGGACAGGGAGGAGGCAATCAGCCCCAGCATTTT.

CDR3 in DNA: TGTGCCAGCAGCCCGACCTCTTACGAGCAGTACTTC. Its protein is CASSPTSYEQYF. The chain employs TRBV9 and TRBJ2-7; no reliable D call. The CDR3 sequence is 12 residues long. V was pared by 4 bases and J by 4 bases, with 9 bases between. CDR1 and CDR2 from the germline V gene are SGDLS and YYNGEE.

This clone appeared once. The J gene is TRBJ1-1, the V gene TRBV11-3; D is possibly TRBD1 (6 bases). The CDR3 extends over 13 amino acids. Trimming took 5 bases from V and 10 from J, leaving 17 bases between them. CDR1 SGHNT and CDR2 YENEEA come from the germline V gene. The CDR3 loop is CASSREGGLGAFF. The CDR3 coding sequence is TGTGCCAGCAGCCGGGAGGGGGGCCTCGGAGCTTTCTTT.

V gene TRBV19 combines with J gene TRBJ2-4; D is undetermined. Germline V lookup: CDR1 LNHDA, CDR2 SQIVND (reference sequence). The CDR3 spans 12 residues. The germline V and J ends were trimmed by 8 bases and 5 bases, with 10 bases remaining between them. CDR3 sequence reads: CASGESQNIQYF. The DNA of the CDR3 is TGTGCCAGTGGGGAATCCCAAAACATTCAGTACTTC.

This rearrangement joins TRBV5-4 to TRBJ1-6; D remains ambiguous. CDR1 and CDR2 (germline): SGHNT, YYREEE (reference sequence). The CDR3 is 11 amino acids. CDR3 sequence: CAPELDGPLHF. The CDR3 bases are TGTGCTCCCGAGTTGGACGGACCCCTCCACTTT.

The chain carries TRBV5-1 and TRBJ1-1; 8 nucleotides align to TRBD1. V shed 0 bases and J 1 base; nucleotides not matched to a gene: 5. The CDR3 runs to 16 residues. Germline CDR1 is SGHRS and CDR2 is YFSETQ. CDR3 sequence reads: CASSLAPGTGNTEAFF. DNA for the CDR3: TGCGCCAGCAGCTTGGCTCCCGGGACAGGGAACACTGAAGCTTTCTTT.

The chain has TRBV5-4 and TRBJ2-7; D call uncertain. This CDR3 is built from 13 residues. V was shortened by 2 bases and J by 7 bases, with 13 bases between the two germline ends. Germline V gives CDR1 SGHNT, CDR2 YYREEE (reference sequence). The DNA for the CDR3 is TGTGCCAGCAGCTTTTCCCCCCCGGAGGAGCAGTACTTC. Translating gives CASSFSPPEEQYF.

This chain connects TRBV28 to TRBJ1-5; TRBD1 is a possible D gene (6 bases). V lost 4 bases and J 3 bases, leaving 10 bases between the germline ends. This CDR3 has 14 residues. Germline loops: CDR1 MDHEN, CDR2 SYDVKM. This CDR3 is CASSSDSLNQPQHF. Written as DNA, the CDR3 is TGTGCCAGCAGTTCGGACAGTCTCAATCAGCCCCAGCATTTT.

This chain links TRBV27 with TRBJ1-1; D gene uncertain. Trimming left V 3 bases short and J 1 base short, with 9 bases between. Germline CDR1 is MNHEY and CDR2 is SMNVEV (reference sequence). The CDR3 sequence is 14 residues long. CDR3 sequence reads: CASSFNRPNTEAFF. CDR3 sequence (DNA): TGTGCCAGCAGTTTTAATCGACCGAACACTGAAGCTTTCTTT.

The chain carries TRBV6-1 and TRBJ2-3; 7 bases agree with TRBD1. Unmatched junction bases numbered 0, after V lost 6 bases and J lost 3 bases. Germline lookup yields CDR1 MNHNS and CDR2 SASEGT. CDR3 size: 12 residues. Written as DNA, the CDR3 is TGTGCCAGCAGGGACAGGACAGATACGCAGTATTTT. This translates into CASRDRTDTQYF.

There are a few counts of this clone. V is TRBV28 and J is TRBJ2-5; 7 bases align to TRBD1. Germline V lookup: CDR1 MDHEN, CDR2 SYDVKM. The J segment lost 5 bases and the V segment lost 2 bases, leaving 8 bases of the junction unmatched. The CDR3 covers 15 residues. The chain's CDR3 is CASSLTTTGLETQYF. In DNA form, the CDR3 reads TGTGCCAGCAGTTTAACAACGACAGGGTTGGAGACCCAGTACTTC. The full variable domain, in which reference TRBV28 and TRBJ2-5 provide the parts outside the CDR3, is DVKVTQSSRYLVKRTGEKVFLECVQDMDHENMFWYRQDPGLGLRLIYFSYDVKMKEKGDIPEGYSVSREKKERFSLILESASTNQTSMYLCASSLTTTGLETQYFGPGTRLLVL.

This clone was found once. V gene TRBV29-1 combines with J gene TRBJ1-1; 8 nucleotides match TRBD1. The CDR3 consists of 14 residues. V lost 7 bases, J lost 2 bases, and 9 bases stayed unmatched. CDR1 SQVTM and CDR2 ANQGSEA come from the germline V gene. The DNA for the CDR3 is TGCAGCGGCTCTTGGGACAGGCGAAACACTGAAGCTTTCTTT. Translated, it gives CSGSWDRRNTEAFF.

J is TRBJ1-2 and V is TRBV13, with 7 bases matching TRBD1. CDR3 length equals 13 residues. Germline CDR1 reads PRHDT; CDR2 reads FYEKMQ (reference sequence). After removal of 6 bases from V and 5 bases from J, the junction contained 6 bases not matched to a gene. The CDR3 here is CASRDRSSYGYTF. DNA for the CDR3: TGTGCCAGCAGGGACAGGTCCTCTTATGGCTACACCTTC.

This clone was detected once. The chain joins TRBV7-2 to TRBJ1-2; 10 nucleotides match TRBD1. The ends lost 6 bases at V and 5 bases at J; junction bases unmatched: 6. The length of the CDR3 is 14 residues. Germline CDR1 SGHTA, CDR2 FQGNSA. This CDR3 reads CASRGTGEGYGYTF. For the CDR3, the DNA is TGTGCCAGCAGGGGGACAGGGGAGGGATATGGCTACACCTTC. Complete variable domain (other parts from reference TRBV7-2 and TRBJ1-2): GAGVSQSPSNKVTEKGKDVELRCDPISGHTALYWYRQSLGQGLEFLIYFQGNSAPDKSGLPSDRFSAERTGGSVSTLTIQRTQQEDSAVYLCASRGTGEGYGYTFGSGTRLTVV.